The present entry profiles one T cell receptor beta chain with its context. The antigen is undetermined. This entry belongs to a study of naive and memory T cell subsets. The CDR3 covers 13 residues. The germline CDR1 and CDR2 sequences are LNHNV and YYDKDF (reference sequence). V was clipped by 2 bases and J by 7 bases, with 12 bases between them. From the second PCR step, alpha and beta chains were amplified apart. The beta constant-region primer was an equimolar mix of two oligonucleotides covering TRBC1 and TRBC2. The cDNA 3' end received a ligated single-stranded oligonucleotide carrying the SP2 primer and a 12-nucleotide UMI. Each CDR3 protein gets one entry after TCRdb re-called the UMI-ligation and nested PCR reads with MiXCR. Of roughly 31,000 distinct CDR3 sequences listed, around 11% are singletons. Overall study results and limits: Expression changes during T cell differentiation may affect RNA-based TCR counts.

The receptor was derived from a human donor in good health. Source material: effector memory CD4+ T cells from blood. The subset: effector memory, CD45RA- CD27-. The chain has TRBV15 and TRBJ2-7; D not resolved. This CDR3 reads CATSRPLKGEQYF. The CDR3 nucleotides are TGTGCCACCAGCAGACCCCTGAAGGGTGAGCAGTACTTC.